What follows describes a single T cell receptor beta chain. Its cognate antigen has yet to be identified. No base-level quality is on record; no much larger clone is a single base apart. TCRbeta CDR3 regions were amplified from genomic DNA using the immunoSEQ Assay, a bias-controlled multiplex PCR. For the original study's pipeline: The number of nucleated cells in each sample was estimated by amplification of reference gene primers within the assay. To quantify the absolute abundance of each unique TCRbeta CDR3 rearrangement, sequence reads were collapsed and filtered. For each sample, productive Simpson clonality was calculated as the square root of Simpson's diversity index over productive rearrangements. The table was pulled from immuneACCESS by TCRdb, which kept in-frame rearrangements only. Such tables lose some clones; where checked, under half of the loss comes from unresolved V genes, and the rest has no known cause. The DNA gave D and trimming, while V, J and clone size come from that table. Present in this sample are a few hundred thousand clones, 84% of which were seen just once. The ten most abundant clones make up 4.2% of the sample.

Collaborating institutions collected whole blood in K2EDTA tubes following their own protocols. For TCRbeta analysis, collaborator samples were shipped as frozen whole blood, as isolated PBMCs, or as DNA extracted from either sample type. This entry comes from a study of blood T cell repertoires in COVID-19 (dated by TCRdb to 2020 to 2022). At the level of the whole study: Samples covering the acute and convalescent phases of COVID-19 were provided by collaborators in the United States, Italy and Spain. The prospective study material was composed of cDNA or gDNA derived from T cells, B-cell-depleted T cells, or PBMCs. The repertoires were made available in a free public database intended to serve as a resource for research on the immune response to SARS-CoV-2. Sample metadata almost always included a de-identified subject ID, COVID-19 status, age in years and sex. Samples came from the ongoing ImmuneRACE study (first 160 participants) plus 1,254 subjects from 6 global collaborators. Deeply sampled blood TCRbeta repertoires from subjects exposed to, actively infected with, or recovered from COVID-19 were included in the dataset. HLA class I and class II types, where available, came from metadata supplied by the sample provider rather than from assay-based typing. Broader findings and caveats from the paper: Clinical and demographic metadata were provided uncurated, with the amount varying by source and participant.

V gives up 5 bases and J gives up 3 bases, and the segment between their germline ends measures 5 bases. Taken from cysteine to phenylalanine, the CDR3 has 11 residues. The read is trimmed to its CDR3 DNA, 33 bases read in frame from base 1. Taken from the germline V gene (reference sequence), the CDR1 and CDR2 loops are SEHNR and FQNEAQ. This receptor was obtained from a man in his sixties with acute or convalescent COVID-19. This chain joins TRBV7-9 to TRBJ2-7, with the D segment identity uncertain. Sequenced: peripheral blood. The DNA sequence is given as TGTGCCAGCAGCCGCGACTACGAGCAGTACTTC. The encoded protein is CASSRDYEQYF. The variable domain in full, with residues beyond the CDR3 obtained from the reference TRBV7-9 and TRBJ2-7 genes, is DTGVSQNPRHKITKRGQNVTFRCDPISEHNRLYWYRQTLGQGPEFLTYFQNEAQLEKSRLLSDRFSAERPKGSFSTLEIQRTEQGDSAMYLCASSRDYEQYFGPGTRLTVT.